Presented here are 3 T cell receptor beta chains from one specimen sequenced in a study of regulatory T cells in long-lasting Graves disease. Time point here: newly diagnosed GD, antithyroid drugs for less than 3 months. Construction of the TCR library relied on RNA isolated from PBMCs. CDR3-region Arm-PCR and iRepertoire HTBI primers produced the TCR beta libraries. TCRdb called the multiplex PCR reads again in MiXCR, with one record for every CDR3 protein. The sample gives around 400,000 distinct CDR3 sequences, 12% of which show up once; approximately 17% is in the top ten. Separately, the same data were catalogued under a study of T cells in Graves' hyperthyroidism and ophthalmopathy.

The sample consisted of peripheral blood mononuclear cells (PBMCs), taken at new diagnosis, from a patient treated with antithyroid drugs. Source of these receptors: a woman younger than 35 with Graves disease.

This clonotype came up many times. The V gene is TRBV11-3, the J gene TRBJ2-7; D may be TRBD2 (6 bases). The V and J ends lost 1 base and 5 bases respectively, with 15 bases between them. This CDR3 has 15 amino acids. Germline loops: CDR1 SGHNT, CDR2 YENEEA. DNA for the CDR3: TGTGCCAGCAGCTTAGGTCGGGGGTATGAAGACGAGCAGTACTTC. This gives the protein CASSLGRGYEDEQYF.

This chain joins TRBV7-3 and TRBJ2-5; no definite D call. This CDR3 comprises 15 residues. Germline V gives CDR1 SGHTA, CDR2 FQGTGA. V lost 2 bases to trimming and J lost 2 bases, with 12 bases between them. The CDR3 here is CASSLGPSRQETQYF. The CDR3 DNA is TGTGCCAGCAGCTTAGGGCCTAGTCGGCAAGAGACCCAGTACTTC. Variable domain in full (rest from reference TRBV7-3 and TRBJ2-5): GAGVSQTPSNKVTEKGKYVELRCDPISGHTALYWYRQSLGQGPEFLIYFQGTGAADDSGLPNDRFFAVRPEGSVSTLKIQRTERGDSAVYLCASSLGPSRQETQYFGPGTRLLVL.

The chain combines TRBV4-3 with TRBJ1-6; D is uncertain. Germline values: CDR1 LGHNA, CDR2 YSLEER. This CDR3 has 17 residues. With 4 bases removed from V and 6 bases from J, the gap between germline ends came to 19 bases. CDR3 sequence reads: CASSPVRMGKGNSPLHF. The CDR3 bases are TGCGCCAGCAGCCCAGTGAGGATGGGAAAGGGTAATTCACCCCTCCACTTT.